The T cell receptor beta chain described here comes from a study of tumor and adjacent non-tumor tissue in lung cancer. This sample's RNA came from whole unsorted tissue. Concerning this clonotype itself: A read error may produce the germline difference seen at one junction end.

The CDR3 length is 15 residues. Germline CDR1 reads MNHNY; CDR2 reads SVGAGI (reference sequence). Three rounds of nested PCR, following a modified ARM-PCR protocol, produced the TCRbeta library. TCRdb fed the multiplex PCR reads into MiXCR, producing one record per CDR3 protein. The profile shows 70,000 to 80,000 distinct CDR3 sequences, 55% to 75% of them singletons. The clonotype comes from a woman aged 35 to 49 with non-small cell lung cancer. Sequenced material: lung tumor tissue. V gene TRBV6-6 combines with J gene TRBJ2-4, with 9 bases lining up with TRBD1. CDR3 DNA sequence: TGTGTCAGCATCGGGACAGGGAAAACCAAAAACATTCAGTGCTTC. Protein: CVSIGTGKTKNIQCF.